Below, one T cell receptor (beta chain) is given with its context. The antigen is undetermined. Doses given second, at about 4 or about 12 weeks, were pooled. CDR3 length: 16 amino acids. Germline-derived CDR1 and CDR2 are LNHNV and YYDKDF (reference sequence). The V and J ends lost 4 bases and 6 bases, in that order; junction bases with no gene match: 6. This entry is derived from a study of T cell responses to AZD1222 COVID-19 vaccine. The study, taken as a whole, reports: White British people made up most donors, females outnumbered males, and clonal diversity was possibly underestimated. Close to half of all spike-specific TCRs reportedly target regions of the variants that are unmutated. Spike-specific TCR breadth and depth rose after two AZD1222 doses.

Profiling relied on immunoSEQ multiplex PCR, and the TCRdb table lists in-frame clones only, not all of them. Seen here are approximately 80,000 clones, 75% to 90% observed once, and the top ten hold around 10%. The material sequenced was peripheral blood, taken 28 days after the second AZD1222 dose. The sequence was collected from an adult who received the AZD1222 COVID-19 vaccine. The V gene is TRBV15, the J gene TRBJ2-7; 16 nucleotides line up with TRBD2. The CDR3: CATSKPGTSGRGEQYF. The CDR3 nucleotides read TGTGCCACCAGCAAGCCCGGGACTAGCGGGAGGGGCGAGCAGTACTTC. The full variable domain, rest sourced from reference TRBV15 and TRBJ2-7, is DAMVIQNPRYQVTQFGKPVTLSCSQTLNHNVMYWYQQKSSQAPKLLFHYYDKDFNNEADTPDNFQSRRPNTSFCFLDIRSPGLGDTAMYLCATSKPGTSGRGEQYFGPGTRLTVT.